Sequencing of this T cell receptor (beta chain) was carried out in a study of OX40 agonist ivuxolimab in advanced cancers. Study-wide points: There were, on average, more expanded clones in CD8+ T cells than in CD4+.

Germline V gene lookup returns CDR1 MNHNS and CDR2 SASEGT. The length of the CDR3 is 14 residues. V was clipped by 7 bases and J by 3 bases; unmatched bases: 5. This clone was seen a handful of times. Its antigen remains unidentified. The method was immunoSEQ multiplex PCR; TCRdb's version includes in-frame clones alone and lacks a portion of them. The data contain 65,000 to 100,000 clones, about 91% of them seen just once; the ten biggest clones take up more than 5.5%. The sequence was collected from an adult with an advanced solid tumor such as melanoma, head and neck, liver or kidney cancer. The chain has TRBV6-1 and TRBJ2-7; TRBD1 matches 11 bases. The sequencing used CD4+ or CD8+ T cells sorted from blood, collected in a trial of the OX40 agonist ivuxolimab. This CDR3 is CASKRGQGVYEQYF. The CDR3 DNA follows: TGTGCCAGCAAAAGGGGACAGGGGGTCTACGAGCAGTACTTC.